This T cell receptor beta chain was profiled in a study of T cell repertoires in cytomegalovirus infection. Study-wide findings and caveats: In two of eight donors, the top clonotype was HLA-C-restricted CMV-specific.

Using its own MiXCR run on the reads, TCRdb lists one record per CDR3 protein. The data contain 50,000 to 55,000 distinct CDR3 sequences, 20% to 25% of them singletons. There are a few counts of this clonotype. The antigen is not known. This receptor was identified in a human donor in good health (CMV status not recorded). Some clones in this sample may be carry-over from other donors' samples. This specimen consisted of CD8+ T cells from cultured PBMCs, obtained from culture after CMV antigen stimulation.

The CDR3 nucleotides are TGTGCCAGTAGTAAGCCTAGCGGGAGATCAGATACGCAGTATTTT. Encoded protein: CASSKPSGRSDTQYF. V and J are TRBV19 and TRBJ2-3; 10 bases agree with TRBD2. The CDR3 has 15 amino acids. CDR1 LNHDA and CDR2 SQIVND come from the germline V gene (reference sequence). V was pared by 4 bases and J by 4 bases, with 5 bases of the junction left unmatched.